This TCR beta chain was observed in a study of shared T cell receptors in the human thymus. Libraries were prepared by immunoSEQ multiplex PCR; TCRdb keeps only in-frame clonotypes and omits some of them. The sample includes roughly 560,000 clones, 75% to 80% seen only once; the top ten take around 0.012%. The data were also submitted as part of a second study, on human thymus T cells. From that second work: Thymic samples were excised during corrective heart operations. Related work showed strongly overlapping thymic repertoires across unrelated individuals.

The clonotype was recovered from a boy less than two years old with a congenital heart defect. The sequenced sample consisted of thymocytes.

The DNA of the CDR3 is TGTGCCAGCAGTGGGCGAGGGGACAGGCTTACAGATACGCAGTATTTT. Translation gives CASSGRGDRLTDTQYF. This chain joins TRBV2 and TRBJ2-3, with 8 bases matching TRBD1. Germline V CDR1 and CDR2: SNHLY, FYNNEI. This CDR3 is built from 16 residues. Trimming at V came to 4 bases and at J to 3 bases, leaving 9 bases not matched to a gene.